This T cell receptor beta chain comes out of a study of T cell responses to AZD1222 COVID-19 vaccine. Here immunoSEQ multiplex PCR was the method, and the copy in TCRdb shows in-frame clones only, minus some. This table has 65,000 to 80,000 clones, 92% appearing once. Sequences were derived from peripheral blood, sampled on day 0 of MenACWY control vaccination. The sequence derives from an adult in good health.

CDR3 residues: CAISQNRDRGYTF. The CDR3 DNA reads as TGTGCCATCAGTCAAAACAGGGATCGCGGCTACACCTTC. This chain links TRBV10-3 with TRBJ1-2; D may be TRBD1 (6 bases). The CDR3 is made up of 13 amino acids. Germline loops: CDR1 ENHRY, CDR2 SYGVKD. The ends were cut back, 5 bases at V and 8 bases at J, with 15 bases in the middle.